The 6 T cell receptor beta chains reported below all come from one sample, sequenced in a study of human T cells and chemical hapten exposure. Time point defined: patch test 1, 2 weeks after DPC sensitization. Treatment reported: therapeutic diphenylcyclopropenone sensitization with weekly scalp DPC. One entry per CDR3 protein, called by TCRdb with MiXCR from the RACE reads. The sample shows fewer than 400,000 distinct CDR3 sequences, approximately 6.9% of them seen only once. Sequencing was performed on whole blood, taken in connection with sensitization to the hapten diphenylcyclopropenone (DPC). These receptors originate from a woman aged 18-29 years with alopecia areata. Some clones in this sample may be carry-over from other donors' samples.

This clonotype showed up just a few times. The rearrangement uses TRBV20-1 and TRBJ2-3; 7 bases agree with TRBD2. The CDR3 has 14 residues. The junction had 5 bases not matched to a gene; V was cut back by 5 bases and J by 0 bases. Germline CDR1 reads DFQATT; CDR2 reads SNEGSKA (reference sequence). CDR3 residues: CSAALASSTDTQYF. In DNA form, the CDR3 reads TGCAGTGCTGCACTAGCGTCTAGCACAGATACGCAGTATTTT.

This clonotype has a count of ten or more. The CDR3: CAARVGFSGTDTQYF. CDR3 nucleotide sequence: TGTGCCGCCCGGGTCGGGTTCTCTGGCACAGATACGCAGTATTTT. The chain uses TRBV27 and TRBJ2-3; D is uncertain. V was trimmed by 11 bases and J by 1 base, leaving 19 bases between them. Germline V gives CDR1 MNHEY, CDR2 SMNVEV (reference sequence). The CDR3 has 15 residues.

This clonotype was counted many times. V is TRBV24-1 and J is TRBJ2-3; tentative D call: TRBD2 (5 bases). V shed 9 bases and J shed 5 bases, with 14 bases lying between them. Germline V gene data show CDR1 as KGHDR and CDR2 as SFDVKD. This CDR3 is built from 13 residues. CDR3 sequence: CATAYGVEDTQYF. The CDR3 DNA reads as TGTGCCACCGCCTACGGGGTCGAAGATACGCAGTATTTT.

The chain couples TRBV12-3 or TRBV12-4 to TRBJ2-5; 8 bases are shared with TRBD1. The CDR3 covers 14 residues. V gave up 5 bases and J gave up 4 bases; unmatched junction bases: 6. The CDR3 region is CASSLRGRRETQYF. CDR3 DNA sequence: TGTGCCAGCAGTCTCAGGGGGCGCCGAGAGACCCAGTACTTC.

This clonotype was observed many times. The chain carries TRBV7-2 and TRBJ1-4; 8 bases fit TRBD1. This CDR3 contains 14 residues. Germline lookup yields CDR1 SGHTA and CDR2 FQGNSA. V shed 5 bases and J 5 bases; nucleotides not matched to a gene: 4. The CDR3 coding sequence is TGTGCCAGCAGCCCCGACAGGGGAAATGAAAAACTGTTTTTT. This codes for CASSPDRGNEKLFF.

This clonotype was counted at least ten times. The chain uses TRBV3-1 and TRBJ2-5, with no clear D. The CDR3 is 13 residues long. V lost 4 bases and J lost 5, with 11 bases in between. Germline V gene sequence: CDR1 LGHDT, CDR2 YNNKEL (reference sequence). CDR3 in amino acids: CASSPLSTETQYF. Here the CDR3 DNA reads TGTGCCAGCAGCCCCCTGTCAACGGAGACCCAGTACTTC.